This TCR beta chain was recovered during a study of response to subunit inactivated influenza vaccine. Comment on this clonotype: Its antigen is not known.

V shed 5 bases and J 6 bases; nucleotides not matched to a gene: 12. This CDR3 has 16 amino acids. Germline V gene lookup returns CDR1 KGHSH and CDR2 LQKENI. The study, taken as a whole, reports: The authors put forward the suggestion that each seasonal influenza vaccination may bring in only a limited number of new T cells.

TCRdb recomputed calls from the RT-PCR reads with MiXCR, one row per CDR3 protein. The sample yields some 600,000 distinct CDR3 sequences, 14% seen once. This rearrangement joins TRBV18 to TRBJ2-1, with 8 bases fitting TRBD1. The specimen was PBMCs from blood, collected less than 15 days before vaccination. This sequence was found in a man aged 45-65 years who received an inactivated influenza vaccine. Here the CDR3 reads CASSVSGTGVFNEQFF. Written as DNA, the CDR3 is TGTGCCAGCTCAGTCTCCGGGACAGGAGTCTTCAATGAGCAGTTCTTC.